Sequencing of this T cell receptor beta chain was carried out in a study of CD8+ T cells in alopecia areata. The overall study: Treated patients received oral tofacitinib, 5 to 10 mg twice daily.

Note on this clone: Its antigen remains unknown.

Per germline, CDR1 SNHLY and CDR2 FYNNEI. This CDR3 contains 16 residues. Trimming left V 6 bases short and J 0 bases short, with 15 bases between. Following extraction, RNA underwent reverse transcription to cDNA, which served as the sequencing template. The assay was immunoSEQ multiplex PCR, and TCRdb's table has in-frame clones only and misses some. The sample lists roughly 150,000 clones, 40% to 65% occurring once. Study results and limitations: Compared with normal scalp, lesional scalp had higher clonality and more expanded CD8+ clones.

The specimen was CD8+ T cells sorted from blood, collected at week 0. The receptor was isolated from a human donor with alopecia areata. V gene TRBV2 combines with J gene TRBJ2-4; no clear D. Written as DNA, the CDR3 is TGTGCCAGCAGACCCGAAACGACGCTAGCCAAAAACATTCAGTACTTC. Amino acids: CASRPETTLAKNIQYF.